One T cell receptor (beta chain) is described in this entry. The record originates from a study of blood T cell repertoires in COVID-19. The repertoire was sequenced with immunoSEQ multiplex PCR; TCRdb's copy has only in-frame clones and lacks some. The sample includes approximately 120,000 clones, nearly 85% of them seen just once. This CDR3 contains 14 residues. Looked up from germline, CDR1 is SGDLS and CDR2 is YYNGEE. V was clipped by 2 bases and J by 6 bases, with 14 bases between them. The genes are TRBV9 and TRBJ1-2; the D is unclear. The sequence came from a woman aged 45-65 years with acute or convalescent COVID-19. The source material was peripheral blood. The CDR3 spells CASSVSVADHGYTF. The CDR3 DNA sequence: TGTGCCAGCAGCGTGTCAGTCGCCGATCATGGCTACACCTTC.